This T cell receptor beta chain was profiled in a study of CD8+ T cells in alopecia areata. Whole-study context: In an open-label trial, patients got 5 to 10 mg tofacitinib twice daily. People stayed on tofacitinib for 6 to 18 months, then stopped the drug for 6 months.

Once RNA had been extracted, it was reverse transcribed into cDNA to act as the sequencing template. Assay: immunoSEQ multiplex PCR; the TCRdb copy retains only in-frame clones and omits some. Found here are about 110,000 clones, roughly 50% of them singletons; the top ten hold approximately 3.6%. Treatment given: oral pan-JAK inhibitor, 5-10 mg twice daily. Germline CDR1 is MGHRA and CDR2 is YSYEKL. Trimming left V 3 bases short and J 10 bases short, with 21 bases between. CDR3 length equals 15 residues. The source material was CD4+ T cells sorted from blood, sampled at week 24, from a patient treated with tofacitinib. The chain is built from TRBV4-1 and TRBJ1-1; weak D call: TRBD1 (6 bases). The sequence was collected from a human donor with alopecia areata. CDR3 sequence (DNA): TGCGCCAGCAGCCAGATAGTAGCTACAGGGATGGGAGCTTTCTTT. Translation gives CASSQIVATGMGAFF.